The 20 T cell receptor beta chains reported below all come from one sample, sequenced in a study of CD4 T cells in relation to SARS-CoV-2 and coronaviruses. These receptors' antigens are unknown. Before the COVID-19 pandemic, during about 2010-2018, CD4+ T cells were taken from unexposed donors. CD4+ T cells were isolated from the cells after roughly 11 days of culture. TCRdb keeps only in-frame clones here, not all; method: immunoSEQ multiplex PCR. Among some 21,000 clones listed, over 70% were seen once. The sequencing input was CD4+ T cells from PBMCs, cultured in vitro. All receptors come from a human donor in good health.

The rearrangement uses TRBV13 and TRBJ2-1; TRBD2 agrees at 8 bases. The CDR3 has 17 amino acids. V trimming: 1 base; J trimming: 8 bases; junction bases outside the gene matches: 13. Germline CDR1 PRHDT, CDR2 FYEKMQ (reference sequence). As DNA, the CDR3 is TGTGCCAGCAGCTTAGAAACCCGGAGCGGGAGTGTCGATGAGCAGTTCTTC. Protein product: CASSLETRSGSVDEQFF.

J is TRBJ2-2 and V is TRBV3-1 (or the pseudogene TRBV3-2); D gene unclear. V lost 8 bases to trimming and J lost 5 bases, with 6 bases between them. CDR1 is LGHDT, CDR2 YNNKEL, per germline (reference sequence). The CDR3 extends over 11 amino acids. CDR3 sequence: CASQKTGELFF. The CDR3 DNA follows: TGTGCCAGCCAAAAGACCGGGGAGCTGTTTTTT.

V and J are TRBV27 and TRBJ2-2; possible D gene TRBD1, 7 bases. CDR1 and CDR2 (germline): MNHEY, SMNVEV (reference sequence). The CDR3 totals 15 residues. V was cut by 6 bases and J by 5 bases, with 16 bases left in between. This CDR3 is CASRIGQGGTGELFF. CDR3 bases: TGTGCCAGCAGGATTGGCCAGGGGGGAACCGGGGAGCTGTTTTTT.

The rearrangement links TRBV3-1 (or the pseudogene TRBV3-2) to TRBJ2-1; D assignment may be TRBD1 or TRBD2 (6 bases each). V dropped 0 bases and J dropped 9 bases, with 15 bases sitting between them. The CDR3 sequence is 15 residues long. Germline lookup yields CDR1 LGHDT and CDR2 YNNKEL (reference sequence). The CDR3 nucleotides read TGTGCCAGCAGCCAAGAGGCAGCCGGGGGCGGTGAGCAGTTCTTC. This encodes CASSQEAAGGGEQFF.

J is TRBJ1-5 and V is TRBV12-5, with 9 bases matching TRBD1. Trimming removed 0 bases from V and 2 bases from J; junction bases left unmatched: 11. Germline CDR1 is LGHNT and CDR2 is FRNRAP. The CDR3 is 19 amino acids. The CDR3 is CASGLVSLQGAGGNQPQHF. In DNA form, the CDR3 reads TGTGCTAGTGGTTTGGTATCCTTACAGGGGGCAGGGGGCAATCAGCCCCAGCATTTT.

This clone ranks as large. V is TRBV5-1 and J is TRBJ2-5, with 12 positions matching TRBD2. The CDR3 extends over 19 amino acids. Trimming at V came to 3 bases and at J to 2 bases, leaving 14 bases not matched to a gene. In germline, CDR1 is SGHRS, CDR2 YFSETQ. The CDR3 region has the DNA TGCGCCAGCAGCTGGACCCTTGGGACTAGCGGGTTCTCACAAGAGACCCAGTACTTC. The encoded protein is CASSWTLGTSGFSQETQYF.

There are a few counts of this clone. The chain has TRBV10-3 and TRBJ2-5; no clear D. This CDR3 contains 12 residues. Germline-derived CDR1 and CDR2 are ENHRY and SYGVKD. V was pared by 3 bases and J by 9 bases, with 11 bases between. The CDR3: CAISESPAAQYF. The CDR3 bases are TGTGCCATCAGTGAAAGTCCGGCAGCCCAGTACTTC.

The J gene is TRBJ1-2, the V gene TRBV5-1, with TRBD1 matching 7 bases. Per germline, CDR1 SGHRS and CDR2 YFSETQ. Unmatched junction bases numbered 4, after V lost 0 bases and J lost 2 bases. CDR3 length: 15 amino acids. CDR3: CASSLEEGQNYGYTF. The CDR3, as DNA: TGCGCCAGCAGCTTGGAAGAGGGACAGAACTATGGCTACACCTTC.

This clone was seen once. The V and J genes are TRBV3-1 (or the pseudogene TRBV3-2) and TRBJ2-3, with D tentatively TRBD1 or TRBD2 (6 bases each). This CDR3 has 15 amino acids. CDR1 LGHDT and CDR2 YNNKEL come from the germline V gene (reference sequence). Deletions cut 0 bases from V and 4 bases from J, with 11 bases between. The CDR3 reads CASSQETGAPDTQYF. CDR3 nucleotide sequence: TGTGCCAGCAGCCAAGAGACGGGGGCCCCAGATACGCAGTATTTT.

The V and J genes are TRBV4-1 and TRBJ1-2; maybe TRBD1 (5 bases). The CDR3 is made up of 16 amino acids. V gave up 1 base and J gave up 4 bases, with 16 bases separating them. The germline V gene has CDR1 MGHRA and CDR2 YSYEKL. CDR3 in amino acids: CASSQGGGYPGYGYTF. Here the CDR3 DNA reads TGCGCCAGCAGCCAAGGCGGGGGGTATCCGGGCTATGGCTACACCTTC.

This clone has just a few counts. The V gene is TRBV11-2, the J gene TRBJ2-3; D is ambiguous. CDR3 size: 15 residues. The germline gives CDR1 SGHAT, CDR2 FQNNGV. V was cut by 2 bases and J by 0 bases, with 9 bases left in between. The CDR3 coding sequence is TGTGCCAGCAGCTTACTAGAAGCTAGCACAGATACGCAGTATTTT. It translates to CASSLLEASTDTQYF.

V gene TRBV21-1 combines with J gene TRBJ1-3. TRBV21-1 is a documented pseudogene. The CDR3 sequence is 15 residues long. For the CDR3, the DNA is TGTGCCAGCAGCAGAGAGAGGAGACCTGGAAACACCATATATTTT. Amino acid sequence: CASSRERRPGNTIYF.

The chain recombines TRBV10-2 with TRBJ2-3; a weak D match, TRBD2 (6 bases). This CDR3 has 13 amino acids. V was pared by 9 bases and J by 0 bases, with 10 bases between. Germline values: CDR1 WSHSY, CDR2 SAAADI. The CDR3 loop is CASLAVSTDTQYF. The CDR3 DNA follows: TGCGCCAGTTTAGCGGTGAGCACAGATACGCAGTATTTT.

The genes are TRBV12-3 or TRBV12-4 and TRBJ1-2; D gene uncertain. CDR3 length equals 13 residues. Trimming took 3 bases from V and 2 from J, leaving 7 bases between them. The CDR3 nucleotides read TGTGCCAGCAGTTTGGACGGCAACTATGGCTACACCTTC. Its translation: CASSLDGNYGYTF.

The V gene is TRBV24-1, the J gene TRBJ2-1; 7 bases line up with TRBD2. From germline, CDR1 is KGHDR and CDR2 SFDVKD. The CDR3 loop spans 18 amino acids. After removal of 3 bases from V and 3 bases from J, the junction contained 13 bases not matched to a gene. The CDR3 region is CATSDPSAAAGYYNEQFF. The CDR3 DNA reads as TGTGCCACCAGTGATCCCTCAGCAGCAGCGGGATACTACAATGAGCAGTTCTTC.

This clone was seen a handful of times. The CDR3 DNA reads TGTGCCAGCCGGGGGGACGGAAACACCGGGGAGCTGTTTTTT. Its translation: CASRGDGNTGELFF. The chain uses TRBV7-9 and TRBJ2-2; 7 bases line up with TRBD2. Germline trimming cut 8 bases from V and 2 bases from J; bases unmatched to any gene: 5. Germline loops: CDR1 SEHNR, CDR2 FQNEAQ (reference sequence). The CDR3 loop spans 14 amino acids.

This clone was detected a few times. The chain links TRBV30 to TRBJ1-1; D is uncertain. The CDR3 is 11 residues long. Looked up from germline, CDR1 is GTSNPN and CDR2 is SVGIG (reference sequence). V lost 4 bases to trimming and J lost 7 bases, with 10 bases between them. The CDR3 protein is CAWISGNEAFF. Here the CDR3 DNA reads TGTGCCTGGATTTCCGGGAATGAAGCTTTCTTT.

The rearrangement links TRBV18 to TRBJ1-1; D unclear. The CDR3 contains 14 residues. With 1 base removed from V and 4 bases from J, the gap between germline ends came to 10 bases. CDR1 is KGHSH, CDR2 LQKENI, per germline. The CDR3 DNA reads as TGTGCCAGCTCACCACGGCCAGACGGCACTGAAGCTTTCTTT. It yields the protein CASSPRPDGTEAFF.

This chain links TRBV21-1 with TRBJ2-2; TRBD2 reflects the table's D call only, with no check against the DNA. TRBV21-1 is marked as a pseudogene. CDR3 length equals 16 residues. CDR3 coding DNA: TGTGAGACGGAGGGGAGAGCGGGGATAAGTACCGGGGAGCTGTTTTTT. Amino acid sequence: CETEGRAGISTGELFF.

This rearrangement joins TRBV19 to TRBJ1-2; no clear D gene. V was shortened by 4 bases and J by 2 bases, with 8 bases between the two germline ends. The CDR3 is 13 residues long. Per the germline V gene, CDR1 is LNHDA and CDR2 is SQIVND (reference sequence). The CDR3 loop is CASSKHENYGYTF. The CDR3 DNA is TGTGCCAGTAGTAAACACGAGAACTATGGCTACACCTTC.